The 11 T cell receptor beta chains below come from one sample, sequenced in a study of long-term antiretroviral therapy in people with HIV (dated by TCRdb to the early 2020s). The immunoSEQ hsTCRB v3.0 assay was used at survey level resolution for TRB variable region sequencing. TCRdb mirrors the immuneACCESS table, restricted to in-frame sequences. Some clones are absent from its copies; in checked studies, under half trace to an unresolved V gene, and the reason for the others is unknown. This sample holds approximately 29,000 clones; about 85% were observed only once. The ten largest clones capture roughly 13% of the sample. Sequences were derived from unsorted PBMCs, sampled 1.1 years after starting antiretroviral therapy. The receptors here all came from a man between 18 and 29 years old with HIV.

The chain has TRBV27 and TRBJ2-1; unclear D gene. Trimming removed 5 bases from V and 0 bases from J, with 11 bases in between. CDR3 length: 15 residues. Germline CDR1 reads MNHEY; CDR2 reads SMNVEV (reference sequence). The CDR3 DNA reads TGTGCCAGCAGTATCAACGCCCGCTCCTACAATGAGCAGTTCTTC. Its protein product is CASSINARSYNEQFF.

V and J are TRBV28 and TRBJ2-7; D is ambiguous. The V end was cut by 0 bases, the J end by 4 bases, with 4 bases between. Germline values: CDR1 MDHEN, CDR2 SYDVKM. CDR3 length: 12 residues. The CDR3 DNA sequence: TGTGCCAGCAGTTTATGGGGTTACGAGCAGTACTTC. Translating gives CASSLWGYEQYF.

This chain uses TRBV21-1 with TRBJ2-7. TRBV21-1 represents a pseudogene. The CDR3 consists of 14 residues. The DNA of the CDR3 is TGTGCCAGCATTTGGGACCCAAGGGGCTACGAGCAGTACTTC. This encodes CASIWDPRGYEQYF.

The chain couples TRBV7-6 to TRBJ2-7, with D possibly TRBD1 on 5 matching bases. With 1 base removed from V and 2 bases from J, the gap between germline ends came to 12 bases. Germline CDR1 is SGHVS and CDR2 is FNYEAQ. The CDR3 is 15 amino acids. CDR3 region: CASSLEKGPTYEQYF. The CDR3 region has the DNA TGTGCCAGCAGCTTAGAGAAGGGGCCGACCTACGAGCAGTACTTC.

The chain recombines TRBV25-1 with TRBJ2-6, with unresolved D. The V and J ends lost 3 bases and 2 bases respectively, with 17 bases between them. The CDR3 runs 18 residues. Germline-derived CDR1 and CDR2 are MGHDK and SYGVNS. Here the CDR3 DNA reads TGTGCCAGCAGTGAGCAAGGCACCAACCTTGCTGGGGCCAACGTCCTGACTTTC. Translating gives CASSEQGTNLAGANVLTF.

V and J are TRBV9 and TRBJ1-2; no clear D gene. The CDR3 has 14 amino acids. Germline loops: CDR1 SGDLS, CDR2 YYNGEE. V lost 0 bases, J lost 5 bases, and 11 bases lay in between. The CDR3 nucleotides read TGTGCCAGCAGCGTAGTTAGTGCGAATTATGGCTACACCTTC. This encodes CASSVVSANYGYTF.

The J gene is TRBJ2-7, the V gene TRBV5-6, with D possibly TRBD1 on 6 matching bases. The V end was cut by 7 bases, the J end by 2 bases, with 10 bases between. The CDR3 has 12 residues. In germline, CDR1 is SGHDT, CDR2 YYEEEE. This CDR3 is CASGQTPYEQYF. Written as DNA, the CDR3 is TGTGCCAGCGGACAGACTCCCTACGAGCAGTACTTC. Complete variable domain (other parts from reference TRBV5-6 and TRBJ2-7): DAGVTQSPTHLIKTRGQQVTLRCSPKSGHDTVSWYQQALGQGPQFIFQYYEEEERQRGNFPDRFSGHQFPNYSSELNVNALLLGDSALYLCASGQTPYEQYFGPGTRLTVT.

The chain has TRBV7-8 and TRBJ2-1, with 7 nucleotides matching TRBD1. V was pared by 1 base and J by 9 bases, with 6 bases of the junction left unmatched. Germline CDR1 SGHVS, CDR2 FQNEAQ. The CDR3 contains 14 residues. The DNA of the CDR3 is TGTGCCAGCAGCTTAGTGAGGACAGGCAGTGAGCAGTTCTTC. It encodes CASSLVRTGSEQFF.

This chain uses TRBV5-4 with TRBJ2-1; D uncertain. Looked up from germline, CDR1 is SGHNT and CDR2 is YYREEE (reference sequence). V lost 0 bases to trimming and J lost 5 bases, with 6 bases between them. This CDR3 region has 13 residues. In DNA form, the CDR3 reads TGTGCCAGCAGCTTGGAGCCTGACAATGAGCAGTTCTTC. Protein sequence: CASSLEPDNEQFF.

This clone was seen just once. The chain employs TRBV9 and TRBJ2-2; 8 bases align to TRBD2. V shed 3 bases, J shed 4 bases, and the junction held 8 bases outside the gene matches. The CDR3 is made up of 16 amino acids. Germline loops: CDR1 SGDLS, CDR2 YYNGEE. CDR3 DNA: TGTGCCAGCAGCGATGAGCGGGAGCGGATCACCGGGGAGCTGTTTTTT. Its protein product is CASSDERERITGELFF.

This rearrangement joins TRBV5-1 to TRBJ1-2, with 10 bases lining up with TRBD1. With V trimmed by 3 bases and J by 6 bases, 5 bases remained unmatched. The CDR3 has 14 amino acids. Germline CDR1 and CDR2: SGHRS and YFSETQ. CDR3 sequence reads: CASSSQTGGDGYTF. CDR3 nucleotides: TGCGCCAGCAGCTCTCAGACAGGGGGCGATGGCTACACCTTC.